This T cell receptor beta chain was sequenced in a study of response to subunit inactivated influenza vaccine. Using its own MiXCR run on the RT-PCR reads, TCRdb lists one record per CDR3 protein. Of approximately 480,000 distinct CDR3 sequences in the sample, approximately 11% were seen once. This clonotype has ten or more counts. V was shortened by 0 bases and J by 1 base, with 10 bases between the two germline ends. The germline gives CDR1 DFQATT, CDR2 SNEGSKA (reference sequence). The length of the CDR3 is 15 residues. The clonotype was recovered from a man aged 45-60 years who received an inactivated influenza vaccine. The starting material was PBMCs from blood, obtained roughly 45 days after vaccination. The V gene is TRBV20-1, the J gene TRBJ2-1; D is possibly TRBD2 (6 bases). CDR3 sequence reads: CSARDSGRSYNEQFF. CDR3 coding DNA: TGCAGTGCTAGAGATTCAGGGAGGTCCTACAATGAGCAGTTCTTC.